This is a list of T cell receptor beta chains from one sample in a study of blood T cell repertoires in COVID-19. Method: immunoSEQ multiplex PCR; TCRdb's copy keeps in-frame clones and lacks some. Of approximately 76,000 clones in the sample, around 79% were seen once. The sequenced material came from peripheral blood. The receptors stem from a woman in her 70s with acute or convalescent COVID-19. CDR3s include the opening cysteine and the closing phenylalanine or tryptophan. The size of a clone is reported for some rows only, either as once, few or many, or as a class for expanded clones.

v_call	j_call	clone_size	cdr3_aa
TRBV7-2	TRBJ1-3	.	CASSLALGNSEAIYF
TRBV9	TRBJ1-6	.	CASSVGQTPNSPLHF
TRBV5-1	TRBJ1-2	.	CASSLEGGGYTF
TRBV7-2	TRBJ1-2	.	CASSLVPSRGGYTF
TRBV5-4	TRBJ2-7	.	CASSLDGMRYEQYF
TRBV28	TRBJ1-2	.	CASKDRRWGGYTF
TRBV27	TRBJ1-5	.	CASSLFPPRQAHNQPQHF
TRBV5-1	TRBJ1-4	.	CASSLGSATNEKLFF
TRBV19	TRBJ1-5	.	CASSIASTPGNQPQHF
TRBV30	TRBJ2-7	.	CAWSQGTGDPYEQYF
TRBV2	TRBJ2-7	.	CASQSRSGTGNNEQYF
TRBV25-1	TRBJ1-1	.	CASSPGVLAEAFF
TRBV6-5	TRBJ2-7	.	CASSRAGSYEQYF
TRBV5-4	TRBJ2-3	.	CASSRPGQGVGDTQYF
TRBV6-6	TRBJ1-2	.	CATSRAAGGGTF
TRBV28	TRBJ2-5	once	CASSLSYGAGGPKETQYF
TRBV5-1	TRBJ2-7	.	CASSRSQAGAPYEQYF
TRBV7-8	TRBJ2-7	.	CASSRGSSYEQYF
TRBV6-5	TRBJ2-1	once	CASSKPLAGKDEQFF
TRBV2	TRBJ1-2	.	CASSGQGNYGYTF
TRBV28	TRBJ1-2	.	CASTTVAGKNYGYTF
TRBV5-6	TRBJ1-2	.	CASSLVGDRREGYTF
TRBV19	TRBJ1-1	once	CASSPGGIMNTEAFF
TRBV19	TRBJ2-1	once	CASSTWGTPKDDEQFF
TRBV4-1	TRBJ1-2	once	CASSQMEGGNYGYTF
TRBV7-8	TRBJ2-1	.	CASSFLSSYNEQFF
TRBV12-3/TRBV12-4	TRBJ1-1	.	CASSLTGTEAFF
TRBV25-1	TRBJ1-6	.	CASGVTGGSPLHF
TRBV6-1	TRBJ1-2	.	CASSDIYGYTF
TRBV5-1	TRBJ2-3	.	CASDRGYSGRGADTQYF
TRBV19	TRBJ1-1	.	CASSIDREAFF
TRBV5-5	TRBJ2-7	.	CASSRTSLSSYEQYF
TRBV6-5	TRBJ2-7	.	CASSYNRDSYEQYF
TRBV5-1	TRBJ1-6	once	CASRAGTGYNSPLHF
TRBV18	TRBJ1-2	.	CASSRETGELYGYTF
TRBV6-5	TRBJ2-1	.	CASSWGGNEQFF
TRBV3-1/TRBV3-2	TRBJ2-2	.	CASSRATSGSPGELFF
TRBV10-2	TRBJ1-5	.	CASREPGSVNQPQHF
TRBV4-1	TRBJ2-7	.	CASGATGGAYEQYF
TRBV30	TRBJ2-2	.	CAWSVLRTGAGELFF
TRBV5-8	TRBJ2-2	.	CASSFGVRTGELFF
TRBV7-8	TRBJ2-7	.	CASSSIRQREGKEQYF
TRBV6-2/TRBV6-3	TRBJ1-1	.	CASSYSSGGSGEAFF
TRBV5-1	TRBJ2-1	once	CASSQTRLAGGDEQFF
TRBV9	TRBJ1-2	.	CASSPQGQGGRGYTF
TRBV19	TRBJ1-2	once	CASSTDWYGYTF
TRBV27	TRBJ1-3	.	CASRDTSGNTIYF
TRBV14	TRBJ2-1	.	CASSQGGRKSWEQFF
TRBV6-1	TRBJ2-3	.	CASSEYILAGGLNTDTQYF
TRBV4-1	TRBJ1-2	few	CASSLNFGRLGGGYTF
TRBV18	TRBJ2-5	.	CASSGTDQETQYF
TRBV30	TRBJ1-1	few	CLARTAGNTEAFF
TRBV28	TRBJ2-7	.	CASSLPGIGQSRVFF
TRBV25-1	TRBJ1-3	.	CASSDWGQGKNTIYF
TRBV5-4	TRBJ2-1	.	CASSSRDSDEQFF
TRBV5-6	TRBJ1-2	.	CASSSLKAPTAGYTF
TRBV27	TRBJ2-7	.	CASNPDAGGRYEQYF
TRBV19	TRBJ2-2	.	CASSTGFNTGELFF
TRBV27	TRBJ1-5	.	CASSYRAYQPQHF